A selection of T cell receptor beta chains follows, all from one sample in a study of regulatory T cells in long-lasting Graves disease. A single record per CDR3 protein comes from TCRdb applying MiXCR to the multiplex PCR reads. The table records approximately 540,000 distinct CDR3 sequences, 12% of them present only once. These data were also filed under a second study, of T cells in Graves' hyperthyroidism and ophthalmopathy.

The sample consisted of peripheral blood mononuclear cells (PBMCs), taken at new diagnosis, from a patient treated with antithyroid drugs. The receptor source for this set is a woman in her 30s with Graves disease. Both conserved end residues are part of each CDR3. D genes are given only for firm matches. For some rows the clone size is stated as once, few or many, or as a class when expanded; others skip it.

DNA,CDR3,J,V,size,D
TGCAGCGTGACAGACTACTCCTACGAGCAGTACTTC,CSVTDYSYEQYF,TRBJ2-7,TRBV29-1,few,NA
TGTGCCAGTAGTATCTCCCTTGCAGCTGCCTACAATGAGCAGTTCTTC,CASSISLAAAYNEQFF,TRBJ2-1,TRBV19,many,NA
TGCGCCAGCAGCCAAGAGGCGGAGTGGGTCTTCCGGGACAGGGACACTGAAGCTTTCTTT,CASSQEAEWVFRDRDTEAFF,TRBJ1-1,TRBV4-3,NA,TRBD1
TGCAGCGTTGATGGTGGACAGGGCGGGGATGAAAAACTGTTTTTT,CSVDGGQGGDEKLFF,TRBJ1-4,TRBV29-1,many,TRBD1
TGTGCCAGCAGCTTAGCCGTAGGACTAGCGGGAGGGTACGAGCAGTACTTC,CASSLAVGLAGGYEQYF,TRBJ2-7,TRBV7-9,NA,TRBD2
TGTGCCAGCAGCTTAAAGGAGAAAACAGATACGCAGTATTTT,CASSLKEKTDTQYF,TRBJ2-3,TRBV7-9,NA,NA
TGCAGTGCTCCTATGCCAGGGAACACTGAAGCTTTCTTT,CSAPMPGNTEAFF,TRBJ1-1,TRBV20-1,many,NA
TGTGCCAGCAGAGGATACATTAATTACTCTGGAAACACCATATATTTT,CASRGYINYSGNTIYF,TRBJ1-3,TRBV2,many,NA
TGTGCCAGCAGCAACGTCGGCTATGGCTACACCTTC,CASSNVGYGYTF,TRBJ1-2,TRBV5-5,few,NA
TGTGCCAGCAGTTTCAGTGGATCCTACGAGCAGTTCTTC,CASSFSGSYEQFF,TRBJ2-1,TRBV12-3/TRBV12-4,NA,NA
TGTGCCAGCAGGCAAGGGTTACTAGCGGGCACAGATACGCAGTATTTT,CASRQGLLAGTDTQYF,TRBJ2-3,TRBV14,NA,TRBD2
TGCAGTGCCGCTAGATTGGGACAGGGGCTATATAGCAATCAGCCCCAGCATTTT,CSAARLGQGLYSNQPQHF,TRBJ1-5,TRBV20-1,NA,TRBD1
TGTGCCAGCAGTTTAGGGCCCGGGAGCATGCCCAAAAACATTCAGTACTTC,CASSLGPGSMPKNIQYF,TRBJ2-4,TRBV12-3/TRBV12-4,many,NA
TGTGCCAGCAGTTACTCGTATCGCACAGATACGCAGTATTTT,CASSYSYRTDTQYF,TRBJ2-3,TRBV6-2/TRBV6-3,many,NA
TGTGCCAGCAGCTTAGGCGGTCAGTCCTCAACTAATGAAAAACTGTTTTTT,CASSLGGQSSTNEKLFF,TRBJ1-4,TRBV7-6,few,NA
TGTGCCAGCAGTCTAATGGGACAGAATCAAGAGACCCAGTACTTC,CASSLMGQNQETQYF,TRBJ2-5,TRBV28,many,TRBD1
TGTGCCAGCAGTTACTCCGGGGCTAGACGGCACGAGCAGTACTTC,CASSYSGARRHEQYF,TRBJ2-7,TRBV6-2/TRBV6-3,NA,NA
TGTGCCAGCAGAGCGACTAGCGGGAAATCTTACGAGCAGTACTTC,CASRATSGKSYEQYF,TRBJ2-7,TRBV12-3/TRBV12-4,many,TRBD2
TGCGCCAGCAGCTTTACAGGGAATGGTGGGGCCAACGTCCTGACTTTC,CASSFTGNGGANVLTF,TRBJ2-6,TRBV5-1,NA,NA
TGTGCCAGCAGTGTGGGACAGGGGGCGCATCAGCCCCAGCATTTT,CASSVGQGAHQPQHF,TRBJ1-5,TRBV6-1,few,TRBD1
TGTGCCAGCAGTGAAGGGGGGTGGAGGCCTGAAGCTTTCTTT,CASSEGGWRPEAFF,TRBJ1-1,TRBV2,many,NA
TGTGCCATCAGTGAGTCTTACGGGAGGGCTCACGAGCAGTACTTC,CAISESYGRAHEQYF,TRBJ2-7,TRBV10-3,many,TRBD2
TGTGCCAGTAGTATAACTCAGAAAAGCGAGCAGTACTTC,CASSITQKSEQYF,TRBJ2-7,TRBV19,few,NA
TGTGCCAGCCACGAGGGCAGGGGATGCATTCAGTACTTC,CASHEGRGCIQYF,TRBJ2-4,TRBV2,NA,NA
TGTGCCAGCAGCTTAGCCAGGACTACGAACACCGGGGAGCTGTTTTTT,CASSLARTTNTGELFF,TRBJ2-2,TRBV7-9,few,NA
TGTGCCAGCAGTTTCTCCGGGTGGGGGAGGCCGAACACCGGGGAGCTGTTTTTT,CASSFSGWGRPNTGELFF,TRBJ2-2,TRBV28,many,NA
TGCAGCGTTGCCGGACAGGTGAACACTGAAGCTTTCTTT,CSVAGQVNTEAFF,TRBJ1-1,TRBV29-1,many,TRBD1
TGTGCCAGCAGCCAAGGGGACTACACAGATACGCAGTATTTT,CASSQGDYTDTQYF,TRBJ2-3,TRBV3-1,many,TRBD2
TGTGCCAGCAGCTTAGTCTGGGAGGGGGCTGAAGCTTTCTTT,CASSLVWEGAEAFF,TRBJ1-1,TRBV7-3,NA,NA
TGTGCCAGCAGTCTCCAGGGGGTTTGGGCCGGAAACACCATATATTTT,CASSLQGVWAGNTIYF,TRBJ1-3,TRBV28,few,TRBD1
TGTGCCAGCAGTTTAGGAACAGGCCGCGGGAAGAAACTGTTTTTT,CASSLGTGRGKKLFF,TRBJ1-4,TRBV12-3/TRBV12-4,many,NA
TGTGCCAGCTCCCCAACCGCCTACGAGCAGTACTTC,CASSPTAYEQYF,TRBJ2-7,TRBV18,many,NA
TGTGCCAGCAGTTTATTCAGGGGAGGCCAGCCCCAGCATTTT,CASSLFRGGQPQHF,TRBJ1-5,TRBV28,few,NA
TGTGCCAGCAGCTTGGATTGGGCCACTAGCCCATACACCTTC,CASSLDWATSPYTF,TRBJ1-2,TRBV5-6,few,NA
TGCGCCAGCAGCCAAGATCCTAGCGGGAGCTCCTACGAGCAGTACTTC,CASSQDPSGSSYEQYF,TRBJ2-7,TRBV4-1,many,TRBD2
TGTGCCTGGGGAAATCGGGACAGGGTCATTATAAATGAAAAACTGTTTTTT,CAWGNRDRVIINEKLFF,TRBJ1-4,TRBV30,many,TRBD1
TGTGCCAGCAGTTACTCGGAGACTAGCGGAGGAAATGAGCAGTTCTTC,CASSYSETSGGNEQFF,TRBJ2-1,TRBV6-2/TRBV6-3,many,TRBD2
TGCAGGGTGGAGGGACTAGCGGGCCCGATAGTTACTTACGAGCAGTACTTC,CRVEGLAGPIVTYEQYF,TRBJ2-7,TRBV20-1,NA,TRBD2
TGCGCCAGCAGCTTGGTCAGGGGCTCTGAAGCTTTCTTT,CASSLVRGSEAFF,TRBJ1-1,TRBV5-1,many,NA
TGTGCCAGCAGCCAAGGGACAGGGAAAGAGACCCAGTACTTC,CASSQGTGKETQYF,TRBJ2-5,TRBV3-1,many,TRBD1
TGTGCCAGCAGCTTAACAGGGACCTTCAACACCGGGGAGCTGTTTTTT,CASSLTGTFNTGELFF,TRBJ2-2,TRBV7-9,NA,NA
TGTGCCAGTAGTACAGAGAAGACTCAGCCCCAGCATTTT,CASSTEKTQPQHF,TRBJ1-5,TRBV19,many,NA
TGCGCCAGCAGCACCTCGGGAGGGAACACTGAAGCTTTCTTT,CASSTSGGNTEAFF,TRBJ1-1,TRBV5-1,NA,NA
TGTGCCAGCAGCTCGGCCGGGGCCGGGGAGCTGTTTTTT,CASSSAGAGELFF,TRBJ2-2,TRBV3-1,many,NA
TGTGCCAGCAGTCCCACCCTACGGCGGGAGGGATACAATGAGCAGTTCTTC,CASSPTLRREGYNEQFF,TRBJ2-1,TRBV27,many,TRBD2
TGCGCCAGCAGGAACCCAGGGAGGAACACTGAAGCTTTCTTT,CASRNPGRNTEAFF,TRBJ1-1,TRBV4-1,many,NA
TGTGCCAGCGGTACGACCGGGACAGCATCGATGAACACTGAAGCTTTCTTT,CASGTTGTASMNTEAFF,TRBJ1-1,TRBV27,NA,TRBD1
TGTGCCGGCAGCTTCCCCCCCGGACTAGCGGGAGGGGCGTCCTACAATGAGCAGTTCTTC,CAGSFPPGLAGGASYNEQFF,TRBJ2-1,TRBV11-3,NA,TRBD2
TGTGCCAGTAGTCTCCTGGACGGGAACCCCCTCCACTTT,CASSLLDGNPLHF,TRBJ1-6,TRBV19,few,NA
TGCAGAAGGACTAGCGGGAGAAATAATGAGCAGTTCTTC,CRRTSGRNNEQFF,TRBJ2-1,TRBV29-1,few,TRBD2
TGCAGCGCCTACCTGGGGAACTTGAACACTGAAGCTTTCTTT,CSAYLGNLNTEAFF,TRBJ1-1,TRBV29-1,NA,NA
TGTGCCAGCAGTGAAGCGCTTCTAGTCGGACAGGGGGCCTCCACAGATACGCAGTATTTT,CASSEALLVGQGASTDTQYF,TRBJ2-3,TRBV2,many,TRBD1
TGTGCCAGCAGCTCAAAACCCTACGAGCAGTACTTC,CASSSKPYEQYF,TRBJ2-7,TRBV7-9,many,NA
TGTGCCAGCAGCCAAGATCGAGGTTTGCGGGGAACCGGGGAGCTGTTTTTT,CASSQDRGLRGTGELFF,TRBJ2-2,TRBV3-1,few,NA
TGTGCCAGCTCACCAAGCGGGAGGGCTGGGGAGACCCAGTACTTC,CASSPSGRAGETQYF,TRBJ2-5,TRBV18,many,TRBD2
TGTGCCAGCAATCAGCGAAATACCTACGAGCAGTACTTC,CASNQRNTYEQYF,TRBJ2-7,TRBV28,many,NA
TGCGCCAGCAGCCAAGATGGGGGAGGACACTACAATGAGCAGTTCTTC,CASSQDGGGHYNEQFF,TRBJ2-1,TRBV4-3,few,NA
TGTGCCAGCAGGGACAGCCGGCGGGCTGAAGCTTTCTTT,CASRDSRRAEAFF,TRBJ1-1,TRBV12-3/TRBV12-4,many,NA
TGTGCCAGCAGCCGGCAGGTCTCTAGCTCCTACGAGCAGTACTTC,CASSRQVSSSYEQYF,TRBJ2-7,TRBV12-3/TRBV12-4,many,NA
TGCGCCAGCAGCAAGACGACAGGAGGGACTGAAGCTTTCTTT,CASSKTTGGTEAFF,TRBJ1-1,TRBV5-1,many,NA